Listed below are T cell receptor beta chains from one sample, sequenced in a study of blood T cells in healthy people across ages. TCRdb passed the 5' RACE reads through MiXCR, listing each CDR3 protein once. This sample has 650,000 to 700,000 distinct CDR3 sequences, with approximately 52% found just once. The sequenced material came from blood. Receptor source: a woman aged 80 or older in good health. Each CDR3 is given with its conserved first and last residue. The D gene is left open where the match is weak. Rows may omit the clone size; those that give it use once, few, many or a size class.

v_call	clone_size	d_call	j_call	cdr3_nt	cdr3_aa
TRBV10-2	NA	NA	TRBJ2-7	TGCGCCAGCAGTGAGACTCAGGACTCCTACGAGCAGTACTTC	CASSETQDSYEQYF
TRBV20-1	many	TRBD1	TRBJ1-2	TGCAGTGCTATGCGTCCGGCCAGGGGGTCCCGGGGCTACACCTTC	CSAMRPARGSRGYTF
TRBV20-1	many	TRBD1	TRBJ1-1	TGCAGTGCTCCAGACAGGGATGAAGCTTTCTTT	CSAPDRDEAFF
TRBV20-1	many	NA	TRBJ2-5	TGCAGTGCTAGAGATAGTGGGGGTAGAGGGGAGACCCAGTACTTC	CSARDSGGRGETQYF
TRBV2	NA	NA	TRBJ1-6	TGTGCCAGCAGTGAACGGTATAATTCACCCCTCCACTTT	CASSERYNSPLHF
TRBV18	many	TRBD2	TRBJ2-7	TGTGCCAGCTCCTTTAACCTAGCGGGAGGGCCTTACGAGCAGTACTTC	CASSFNLAGGPYEQYF
TRBV5-1	many	TRBD1	TRBJ2-2	TGCGCCAGCAGCCAGACAGGGGGAACCGGGGAGCTGTTTTTT	CASSQTGGTGELFF
TRBV6-8	few	TRBD2	TRBJ2-2	TGTGCCAACGAGGGACTAAGCGGACTAGCGGGAGACGCCGGGGAGCTGTTTTTT	CANEGLSGLAGDAGELFF
TRBV29-1	many	TRBD1	TRBJ2-3	TGCAGCGTTATCCCCGGACAGGGGACAGATACGCAGTATTTT	CSVIPGQGTDTQYF
TRBV12-3/TRBV12-4	NA	NA	TRBJ2-3	TGTGCCAGCAGTTCGAGGTCTCGGGCAGATACGCAGTATTTT	CASSSRSRADTQYF
TRBV7-9	NA	TRBD2	TRBJ2-1	TGTGCCAGCAGCTTAGGAGGACTAGCGGGGGGATCCTCCTACAATGAGCAGTTCTTC	CASSLGGLAGGSSYNEQFF
TRBV29-1	NA	NA	TRBJ2-1	TGCAGCGTTGAAGATATGGGTAATGAGCAGTTCTTC	CSVEDMGNEQFF
TRBV12-3/TRBV12-4	many	NA	TRBJ1-4	TGTGCCAGCAGTTTACAAGGGAGAAATGAAAAACTGTTTTTT	CASSLQGRNEKLFF
TRBV5-5	many	NA	TRBJ1-5	TGTGCCAGCAGCTTGGCCCGGGACGGCAATCAGCCCCAGCATTTT	CASSLARDGNQPQHF
TRBV7-2	NA	NA	TRBJ2-7	TGTGCCAGCAGCTTAAACAGCCCCCCTTACGAGCAGTACTTC	CASSLNSPPYEQYF
TRBV7-8	many	TRBD2	TRBJ2-1	TGTGCCAGCAGCTTGGGTTCAAGAGGGACTAGCGGGGGGGTTGAGCAGTTCTTC	CASSLGSRGTSGGVEQFF
TRBV5-1	many	NA	TRBJ2-1	TGCGCCAGCAGCTTGGCTGGGCTCCCGAGCTCCTACAATGAGCAGTTCTTC	CASSLAGLPSSYNEQFF
TRBV30	NA	TRBD1	TRBJ2-1	TGTGCCTGGAGTGTACCAGGGGGATTGGGCAATGAGCAGTTCTTC	CAWSVPGGLGNEQFF
TRBV6-6	NA	NA	TRBJ2-2	TGTGCCACTAGGCGGGGGGAGCTGTTTTTT	CATRRGELFF
TRBV20-1	many	NA	TRBJ2-5	TGCAGTGCTAGCGCGGGGGCACTTCAAGAGACCCAGTACTTC	CSASAGALQETQYF
TRBV7-2	few	NA	TRBJ2-2	TGTGCCAGCAGCTTAAGGGCCACCGGGGAGCTGTTTTTT	CASSLRATGELFF
TRBV6-5	NA	TRBD1	TRBJ2-7	TGTGCCAGCAGCGCCGGGACAGGGAAGTACGAGCAGTACTTC	CASSAGTGKYEQYF
TRBV5-1	many	NA	TRBJ2-1	TGCGCCAGCCTCCGTAGCGAGGCCTCCTACAATGAGCAGTTCTTC	CASLRSEASYNEQFF
TRBV4-2	NA	NA	TRBJ1-2	TGTGCCAGCAGCCAAGACCCGGTCCCGGGAGGTGATGGCTACACCTTC	CASSQDPVPGGDGYTF
TRBV10-3	NA	TRBD2	TRBJ2-1	TGTGCCATCAGTGAGTCGGGACTAGAGGTGGGGCACAATGAGCAGTTCTTC	CAISESGLEVGHNEQFF
TRBV6-5	NA	NA	TRBJ1-6	TGTGCCAGCAGTACCGGATCCTTCGGGTCACCCCTCCACTTT	CASSTGSFGSPLHF
TRBV5-1	NA	NA	TRBJ2-7	TGCGCCAGCAGTCCGGGGACGGGAAGTAACTACGAGCAGTACTTC	CASSPGTGSNYEQYF
TRBV4-3	NA	TRBD1	TRBJ1-2	TGCGCCAGCAGCCGCGCCGGGACAGGGCCTTATGGCTACACCTTC	CASSRAGTGPYGYTF
TRBV6-6	few	TRBD2	TRBJ2-7	TGTGCCAGCCGGACTCGTGGGGGGGTCTACAATGAGCAGTACTTC	CASRTRGGVYNEQYF
TRBV2	once	NA	TRBJ2-1	TGTGCCAGCAGACCAGTGGGCCAAAGGGGGGGGTTCTTC	CASRPVGQRGGFF
TRBV5-1	NA	NA	TRBJ2-3	TGCGCCAGCAGCTCGACAGTAGACGCTAGCACAGATACGCAGTATTTT	CASSSTVDASTDTQYF
TRBV3-1	NA	TRBD2	TRBJ2-5	TGTGCCAGCAGCCAAGTTTATCGGGGGGGCGATGAGACCCAGTACTTC	CASSQVYRGGDETQYF
TRBV6-5	NA	NA	TRBJ2-1	TGTGCCAGCTTAGGGGTGGATGAGCAGTTCTTC	CASLGVDEQFF
TRBV29-1	NA	NA	TRBJ1-1	TGCAGCGTTGTTGGCCGGTTGAACACTGAAGCTTTCTTT	CSVVGRLNTEAFF
TRBV28	many	NA	TRBJ2-6	TGTGCCAGCAGTCGCGGACAGTCCGTGGGGGCCAACGTCCTGACTTTC	CASSRGQSVGANVLTF
TRBV27	NA	NA	TRBJ2-7	TGTGCCAGCAGCGACAACCCCGTTTACTACGAGCAGTACTTC	CASSDNPVYYEQYF
TRBV7-9	NA	NA	TRBJ1-1	TGTGCCAGCAGCTTATCACCCCGGACATTGAACACTGAAGCTTTCTTT	CASSLSPRTLNTEAFF
TRBV11-2	many	NA	TRBJ2-1	TGTGCCAGCAGCTTTCGTCCATCGGCGAGCTCCTACAATGAGCAGTTCTTC	CASSFRPSASSYNEQFF
TRBV15	many	NA	TRBJ1-2	TGTGCCACCAGCAGAGATCACAGAAGCTATGGCTACACCTTC	CATSRDHRSYGYTF
TRBV29-1	NA	TRBD2	TRBJ2-1	TGCAGCGTTGAAGATTTTGAGCTAGCGGAATACAATGAGCAGTTCTTC	CSVEDFELAEYNEQFF
TRBV12-3/TRBV12-4	NA	NA	TRBJ2-2	TGTGCCACGGGCCGCTCGAACACCGGGGAGCTGTTTTTT	CATGRSNTGELFF
TRBV4-1	few	NA	TRBJ1-1	TGCGCCAGCAGCCAGCGGGGTCTAAGAGACACTGAAGCTTTCTTT	CASSQRGLRDTEAFF
TRBV12-3/TRBV12-4	NA	TRBD1	TRBJ1-2	TGTGCCAGCAGGGAACAGGGGGCCGGCTATGGCTACACCTTC	CASREQGAGYGYTF
TRBV28	few	NA	TRBJ2-5	TGTGCCAGCAGCTTTAGGTTTTGGCAGTACTTC	CASSFRFWQYF
TRBV13	NA	NA	TRBJ2-1	TGTGCCAGCAGCTTACTAGACCGAACCTACAATGAGCAGTTCTTC	CASSLLDRTYNEQFF
TRBV2	NA	NA	TRBJ2-5	TGTGCCAGCAGTGACCAAGCGGTACGTCAAGAGACCCAGTACTTC	CASSDQAVRQETQYF
TRBV15	many	NA	TRBJ1-2	TGTGCCACCAGCAGCGCCAAAACAGGGTGGGGCTACACCTTC	CATSSAKTGWGYTF
TRBV7-9	NA	TRBD1	TRBJ2-3	TGTGCCAGCAGCACACGTGACAGGGGTGGAGATACGCAGTATTTT	CASSTRDRGGDTQYF
TRBV7-9	few	TRBD2	TRBJ2-1	TGTGCCAGCAGCTTAGAGGGCCAGCGGGAGGGCCAGTTCTTC	CASSLEGQREGQFF
TRBV3-1	many	TRBD1	TRBJ1-6	TGTGCCAGCAGCCAGGGACAGGGGTCCGGGTCACCCCTCCACTTT	CASSQGQGSGSPLHF
TRBV6-2/TRBV6-3	NA	NA	TRBJ2-1	TGTGCCAGCAGTTCAGGAGGGGGGGGCTTTAATGAGCAGTTCTTC	CASSSGGGGFNEQFF
TRBV7-2	NA	TRBD2	TRBJ2-3	TGTGCCAGCAGCTTTGTAGCGGGAGGGGGAGATACGCAGTATTTT	CASSFVAGGGDTQYF
TRBV4-1	NA	NA	TRBJ2-7	TGCGCCAGCAGCCAAGTCGCGGACTACACCTACGAGCAGTACTTC	CASSQVADYTYEQYF